This entry describes one TCR beta chain. V lost 0 bases and J lost 3, with 16 bases in between. Germline V gene data show CDR1 as SGHRS and CDR2 as YFSETQ. The length of the CDR3 is 16 residues. This sample stems from a study of blood T cell repertoires in COVID-19. About the study: The cDNA or gDNA used as material had been derived from T cells, B-cell-depleted T cells, or PBMCs.

Authors' data handling: Reference gene primer amplification yielded estimated nucleated cell counts. Clones were read by immunoSEQ multiplex PCR, and TCRdb kept only the in-frame ones, dropping some. The DNA was the basis for D and trimming; V, J and clone size are from that table. The sample has roughly 320,000 clones, 75% to 90% seen once. Patients from Seattle were sampled longitudinally, starting during active infection. The sequence was collected from a woman aged 45-65 years with COVID-19, enrolled during active disease. The rearrangement joins TRBV5-1 to TRBJ2-7, with D uncertain. The sample taken for sequencing was peripheral blood. The CDR3 nucleotides are TGCGCCAGCAGCTTGGGCAGCGAGAAACAAATCTACGAGCAGTACTTC. This encodes CASSLGSEKQIYEQYF.